This T cell receptor beta chain was observed in a study of OX40 agonist ivuxolimab in advanced cancers. Overall study findings and caveats: Not determined was the antigen specificity of the expanded peripheral T cells.

Using immunoSEQ multiplex PCR, the repertoire was profiled, and TCRdb retains in-frame clones only, with some absent. The sample yields fewer than 25,000 clones, around 88% seen once. In germline, CDR1 is MDHEN, CDR2 SYDVKM. V lost 5 bases, J lost 3 bases, and 7 bases stayed unmatched. CDR3 length equals 15 residues. Of note for this clone: Its specificity is not known.

The input for sequencing was CD4+ or CD8+ T cells sorted from blood, taken in a trial of the OX40 agonist ivuxolimab. The chain is built from TRBV28 and TRBJ2-5; 9 bases are a match to TRBD2. The sequence derives from an adult with an advanced solid tumor such as melanoma, head and neck, liver or kidney cancer. In DNA form, the CDR3 reads TGTGCCAGCAGTCCACCGGGACTAGCTGAAGAGACCCAGTACTTC. This translates into CASSPPGLAEETQYF.